This T cell receptor beta chain comes out of a study of PD-1 blockade in mismatch repair-deficient tumors (dated by TCRdb to the late 2010s). In the study overall: Between September 2013 and September 2016, the trial enrolled about 93 consecutive patients with 12 mismatch repair-deficient cancer types, every one of whom had been previously treated and was progressing. Tumor-associated T cell clones in the peripheral blood of patients responding to PD-1 blockade were tracked using deep sequencing of TCR CDR3 regions. Overall study outcomes, separate from this receptor: Clones residing in the tumor, which were often undetectable in blood before treatment, expanded quickly after pembrolizumab and then contracted, generally before radiologic responses.

Mismatch repair deficiency was established in every enrolled patient by polymerase chain reaction or immunohistochemistry. Three patients who responded to pembrolizumab therapy underwent TCR sequencing. The phase II trial prospectively evaluated PD-1 blockade with pembrolizumab in advanced mismatch repair-deficient cancers, independent of tissue of origin. Peripheral blood T cell samples were collected serially, before PD-1 blockade began and at several time points afterward. Blood sampling times were reported as weeks after the first pembrolizumab dose. With respect to this clone: It has no known antigen specificity. Per-base quality was not reported, and no clone a single base away is much larger than it.

Library preparation employed the immunoSEQ multiplex PCR assay. This immuneACCESS table, as held by TCRdb, lists in-frame sequences with V and J called but not all clones. Of the missing ones, under half trace to an unresolved V gene in checked studies; the others have no known cause. The sample table lists roughly 15,000 clones, about 80% of them with a count of one. About 3.4% of the sample lies in the top ten. Ends trimmed: V by 5 bases, J by 4 bases; bases unmatched to a gene: 8. Inclusive of the bounding cysteine and phenylalanine, the CDR3 is 15 residues long. Only the CDR3 portion is preserved as DNA: 45 bases, with reading frame beginning at the first base. The germline V gene (reference sequence) yields MNHEY for CDR1 and SMNVEV for CDR2.

The V and J genes are TRBV27 and TRBJ2-1; TRBD1 aligns with 7 central bases. This TCR came from an adult with mismatch repair-deficient cancer. The material was PBMCs, obtained 4 weeks after starting pembrolizumab. This receptor carries the CDR3 CASSRGGALYNEQFF. The bases read TGTGCCAGCAGTCGAGGGGGCGCTCTATACAATGAGCAGTTCTTC.